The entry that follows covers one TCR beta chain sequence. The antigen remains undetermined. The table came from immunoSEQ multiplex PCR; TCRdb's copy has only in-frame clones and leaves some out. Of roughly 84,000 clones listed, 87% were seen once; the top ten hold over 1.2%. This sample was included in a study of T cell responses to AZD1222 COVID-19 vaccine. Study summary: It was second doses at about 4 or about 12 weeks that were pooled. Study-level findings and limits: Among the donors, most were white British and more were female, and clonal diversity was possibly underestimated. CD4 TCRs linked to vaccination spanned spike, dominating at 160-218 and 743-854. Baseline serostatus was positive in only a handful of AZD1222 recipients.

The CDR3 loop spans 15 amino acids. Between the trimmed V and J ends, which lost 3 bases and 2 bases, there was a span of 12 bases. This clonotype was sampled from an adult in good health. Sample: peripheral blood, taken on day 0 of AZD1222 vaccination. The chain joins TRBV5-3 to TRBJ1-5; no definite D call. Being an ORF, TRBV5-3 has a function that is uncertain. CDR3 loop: CARSSAEDGNQPQHF. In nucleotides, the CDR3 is TGTGCCAGAAGCTCAGCCGAGGATGGCAATCAGCCCCAGCATTTT.